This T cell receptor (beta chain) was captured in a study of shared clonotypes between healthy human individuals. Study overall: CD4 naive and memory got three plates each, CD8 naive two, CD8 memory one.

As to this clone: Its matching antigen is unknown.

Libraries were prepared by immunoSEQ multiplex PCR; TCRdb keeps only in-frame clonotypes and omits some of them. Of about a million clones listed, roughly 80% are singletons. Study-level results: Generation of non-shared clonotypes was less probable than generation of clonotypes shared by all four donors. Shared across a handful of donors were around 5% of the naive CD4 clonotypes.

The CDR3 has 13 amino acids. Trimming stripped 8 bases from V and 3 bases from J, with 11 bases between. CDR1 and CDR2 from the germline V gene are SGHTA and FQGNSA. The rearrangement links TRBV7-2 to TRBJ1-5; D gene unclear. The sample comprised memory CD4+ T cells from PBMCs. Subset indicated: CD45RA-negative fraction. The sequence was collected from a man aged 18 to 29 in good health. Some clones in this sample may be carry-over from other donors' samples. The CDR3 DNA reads TGTGCCAGCGCACGGGGTACCAATCAGCCCCAGCATTTT. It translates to CASARGTNQPQHF.